This T cell receptor beta chain was obtained from a study of blood T cells in healthy people across ages. This clonotype has more than one count but fewer than ten. One junction end does not reproduce the germline sequence, and a read error may be involved. The CDR3 has 12 residues. Germline V gives CDR1 ENHRY, CDR2 SYGVKD. It was with a sample-barcoded 5' primer and a J-beta primer mix that a second PCR of roughly 7 to 12 cycles was run. TCRdb reprocessed the 5' RACE reads with MiXCR, giving one entry per CDR3 protein. The repertoire holds about 720,000 distinct CDR3 sequences, about 25% seen once, with around 3.6% in the top ten. These same records also appear under a second study, on T cells of mothers and their children. That study reports: For unrelated pairs as for related ones, thymic selection shapes TCR recombination output similarly.

Sample: blood. The origin of this receptor is a boy under 18 in good health. The genes are TRBV10-3 and TRBJ1-1; D gene uncertain. CDR3 sequence reads: CTISEMGTEAFF. In DNA form, the CDR3 reads TGTACCATCAGTGAGATGGGAACTGAAGCTTTCTTT.